The entry below describes one TCR beta chain. Antigen: not known. V lost 3 bases and J lost 4, with 1 base in between. Germline V gene sequence: CDR1 DFQATT, CDR2 SNEGSKA (reference sequence). The CDR3 contains 10 residues. Data came from immunoSEQ multiplex PCR; TCRdb stores just in-frame clones and leaves some out. This table has 60,000 to 65,000 clones, about nine tenths appearing once. These data are taken from a study of graft-versus-host responses after intestinal transplantation. Study observations and caveats: Graft-donor T cell macrochimerism coincided with high graft-versus-host to host-versus-graft clonal ratios in allografts.

The authors processed graft tissue to release intraepithelial and lamina propria lymphocytes. The TCR originated in a human patient who received an intestinal transplant, so some T cells may come from the graft donor. The chain couples TRBV20-1 to TRBJ2-1; D gene unclear. Specimen: ileum tissue, collected more than 350 days after transplant. The CDR3 region is CSARYNEQFF. DNA for the CDR3: TGCAGTGCTAGGTACAATGAGCAGTTCTTC.